These 25 T cell receptor beta chains came from one sample sequenced in a study of T cell repertoires in cytomegalovirus infection. These receptors' antigens are unknown. MiXCR, run by TCRdb on the reads, gives a single entry per CDR3 protein. The sample carries hundreds of thousands of distinct CDR3 sequences, roughly 42% recorded once. This specimen was cultured PBMCs, taken from culture after CMV antigen stimulation. The receptors derive from a human donor in good health (CMV status not recorded). Some clones in this sample may be carry-over from other donors' samples.

There are a few counts of this clonotype. The chain carries TRBV7-9 and TRBJ2-3, with 7 bases fitting TRBD2. This CDR3 is 15 amino acids long. Germline lookup yields CDR1 SEHNR and CDR2 FQNEAQ (reference sequence). The junction had 5 bases not matched to a gene; V was cut back by 5 bases and J by 0 bases. CDR3 nucleotide sequence: TGTGCCAGCAGCGCCCCGGGGGGTAGCACAGATACGCAGTATTTT. Encoded protein: CASSAPGGSTDTQYF.

This clonotype was counted a few times. The rearrangement joins TRBV7-2 to TRBJ2-1, with D possibly matching TRBD2 (5 bases). There are 15 residues in the CDR3. The germline V gene encodes CDR1 SGHTA and CDR2 FQGNSA. The germline V and J ends were trimmed by 1 base and 4 bases, with 11 bases remaining between them. CDR3 sequence (DNA): TGTGCCAGCAGCTTAGTCGGGAAAGAGTACAATGAGCAGTTCTTC. Translated, it gives CASSLVGKEYNEQFF.

The rearrangement uses TRBV20-1 and TRBJ2-1; the match to TRBD1 covers 7 bases. This CDR3 region has 16 residues. V trimming: 0 bases; J trimming: 0 bases; junction bases outside the gene matches: 5. Germline CDR1 reads DFQATT; CDR2 reads SNEGSKA (reference sequence). CDR3 in DNA: TGCAGTGCTAGAGATACGGACAGGTTCTCCTACAATGAGCAGTTCTTC. The encoded protein is CSARDTDRFSYNEQFF.

The CDR3 here is CASTRQERVGTDTQYF. For the CDR3, the DNA is TGCGCCAGCACCCGACAGGAGAGGGTGGGCACAGATACGCAGTATTTT. The chain carries TRBV10-2 and TRBJ2-3; a possible D gene is TRBD1 (6 bases). The V end lost 7 bases, the J end lost 1 base, and 18 bases lay between the germline ends. Germline V gene lookup returns CDR1 WSHSY and CDR2 SAAADI. The CDR3 extends over 16 amino acids.

Only a few counts were recorded for this clonotype. The V call is TRBV4-1, the J call TRBJ1-5, with D unresolved. Trimming removed 1 base at V and 4 bases at J, with 11 bases between. Germline V gene data show CDR1 as MGHRA and CDR2 as YSYEKL. The CDR3 totals 15 residues. For the CDR3, the DNA is TGCGCCAGCAGCCAAGTTTCACAGCCTAATCAGCCCCAGCATTTT. Protein product: CASSQVSQPNQPQHF.

This clonotype was counted many times. The V call is TRBV11-2, the J call TRBJ2-5; no firm D call. CDR3 size: 13 residues. V shed 3 bases and J shed 0 bases, with 5 bases lying between them. Germline V gene data show CDR1 as SGHAT and CDR2 as FQNNGV. CDR3 in amino acids: CASSLTYQETQYF. Written as DNA, the CDR3 is TGTGCCAGCAGCTTGACGTACCAAGAGACCCAGTACTTC.

The count of this clonotype is one. CDR3 coding DNA: TGCAGTGCTAGGCCTACAAATCAGCCCCAGCATTTT. Translation: CSARPTNQPQHF. The chain carries TRBV20-1 and TRBJ1-5; D ambiguous. V was pared by 3 bases and J by 4 bases, with 7 bases between. This CDR3 contains 12 residues. Germline assignment: CDR1 DFQATT and CDR2 SNEGSKA (reference sequence).

This clonotype was found many times. The genes are TRBV7-6 and TRBJ2-3; D is unresolved. This CDR3 has 14 residues. Trimming removed 3 bases from V and 3 bases from J, with 10 bases in between. Germline V CDR1 and CDR2: SGHVS, FNYEAQ. The CDR3 protein is CASSLGPRTDTQYF. Written as DNA, the CDR3 is TGTGCCAGCAGCTTGGGCCCCCGAACAGATACGCAGTATTTT. Filled out from reference TRBV7-6 and TRBJ2-3, the complete variable domain reads GAGVSQSPRYKVTKRGQDVALRCDPISGHVSLYWYRQALGQGPEFLTYFNYEAQQDKSGLPNDRFSAERPEGSISTLTIQRTEQRDSAMYRCASSLGPRTDTQYFGPGTRLTVL.

This clonotype has a handful of counts. V usage is TRBV7-4 and J usage is TRBJ2-7; TRBD1 aligns across 9 bases. The CDR3 is 18 amino acids. Unmatched junction bases numbered 15, after V lost 2 bases and J lost 4 bases. The germline V gene has CDR1 SGHVT and CDR2 SQSDAQ. CDR3 coding DNA: TGTGCCAGCAGCTTATCCCGGGACAGGGTCCCCGTTTCTTACGAGCAGTACTTC. Protein product: CASSLSRDRVPVSYEQYF. The whole variable domain, remainder taken from reference TRBV7-4 and TRBJ2-7, is GAGVSQSPRYKVAKRGRDVALRCDSISGHVTLYWYRQTLGQGSEVLTYSQSDAQRDKSGRPSGRFSAERPERSVSTLKIQRTEQGDSAVYLCASSLSRDRVPVSYEQYFGPGTRLTVT.

The DNA for the CDR3 is TGTGCCAGCAGTTCGAGGGCGGCGTTTGGGCCCCAGCATTTT. Encoded protein: CASSSRAAFGPQHF. The V gene is TRBV12-3 or TRBV12-4, the J gene TRBJ1-5; D gene uncertain. The CDR3 is made up of 14 amino acids. The V end lost 4 bases, the J end lost 9 bases, and 16 bases lay between the germline ends.

The V and J genes are TRBV20-1 and TRBJ2-5; 8 bases map to TRBD2. Germline V lookup: CDR1 DFQATT, CDR2 SNEGSKA (reference sequence). Unmatched junction bases numbered 7, after V lost 3 bases and J lost 7 bases. The CDR3 extends over 13 amino acids. The CDR3 bases are TGCAGTGCTAGGGTTAGCGGGGCTGGGACCCAGTACTTC. Translation gives CSARVSGAGTQYF.

This sequence joins TRBV5-1 and TRBJ2-2, with D possibly being TRBD1 or TRBD2 (5 bases each). The germline V and J ends were trimmed by 1 base and 6 bases, with 13 bases remaining between them. The CDR3 is made up of 15 amino acids. Germline V lookup: CDR1 SGHRS, CDR2 YFSETQ. CDR3 sequence (DNA): TGCGCCAGCAGCTTGAGCCCAATGGGACCCGGGGAGCTGTTTTTT. Translated, it gives CASSLSPMGPGELFF.

The J gene is TRBJ1-4, the V gene TRBV19, with D maybe TRBD1 (5 bases). Germline V lookup: CDR1 LNHDA, CDR2 SQIVND (reference sequence). V was pared by 7 bases and J by 5 bases, with 17 bases between. The CDR3 runs 15 residues. The CDR3 sequence: CASTPGKRGNEKLFF. For the CDR3, the DNA is TGTGCCAGTACCCCGGGGAAAAGGGGAAATGAAAAACTGTTTTTT. The complete variable domain, with remaining parts taken from reference TRBV19 and TRBJ1-4, reads DGGITQSPKYLFRKEGQNVTLSCEQNLNHDAMYWYRQDPGQGLRLIYYSQIVNDFQKGDIAEGYSVSREKKESFPLTVTSAQKNPTAFYLCASTPGKRGNEKLFFGSGTQLSVL.

The chain employs TRBV11-2 and TRBJ2-1; weak D call: TRBD2 (6 bases). The V end lost 5 bases, the J end lost 14 bases, and 19 bases lay between the germline ends. Germline V gene data show CDR1 as SGHAT and CDR2 as FQNNGV. The CDR3 has 13 residues. CDR3 sequence reads: CASSVSGLPSKFF. CDR3 DNA: TGTGCCAGCAGCGTATCGGGACTCCCGAGTAAGTTCTTC. Complete variable domain (other parts from reference TRBV11-2 and TRBJ2-1): EAGVAQSPRYKIIEKRQSVAFWCNPISGHATLYWYQQILGQGPKLLIQFQNNGVVDDSQLPKDRFSAERLKGVDSTLKIQPAKLEDSAVYLCASSVSGLPSKFFGPGTRLTVL.

V and J are TRBV12-3 or TRBV12-4 and TRBJ2-1, with D possibly being TRBD1 (5 bases). CDR3 length: 12 residues. Trimming stripped 3 bases from V and 9 bases from J, with 9 bases between. The CDR3 nucleotides read TGTGCCAGCAGTTTTATCAGGGCTGAGCAGTTCTTC. Translation: CASSFIRAEQFF.

The chain combines TRBV7-9 with TRBJ2-5, with TRBD1 identical over 12 bases. Germline V gene sequence: CDR1 SEHNR, CDR2 FQNEAQ (reference sequence). The length of the CDR3 is 15 residues. With 5 bases clipped from V and 6 bases from J, the junction kept 7 bases outside the gene matches. In DNA form, the CDR3 reads TGTGCCAGCAGCCCAGGGACAGGGGGCATAAAGACCCAGTACTTC. Translating it yields CASSPGTGGIKTQYF.

The chain is built from TRBV7-2 and TRBJ2-1; TRBD2 aligns across 16 bases. CDR1 and CDR2 (germline): SGHTA, FQGNSA. The CDR3 has 19 amino acids. V dropped 0 bases and J dropped 7; count of bases not matched to a gene: 9. CDR3 bases: TGTGCCAGCAGCTTAGCTTACGGGACTAGCGGGGGGGCCAGGAATGAGCAGTTCTTC. Translated, it gives CASSLAYGTSGGARNEQFF.

Here the CDR3 DNA reads TGTGCCAGCAGTGTGCCGGGTCTGGGGGAGACCCAGTACTTC. Its protein is CASSVPGLGETQYF. The chain is built from TRBV12-3 or TRBV12-4 and TRBJ2-5; D is undetermined. Between the trimmed V and J ends, which lost 5 bases and 5 bases, there was a span of 15 bases. The length of the CDR3 is 14 residues.

The chain uses TRBV28 and TRBJ2-7; D possibly matches TRBD1 or TRBD2 (5 bases each). Germline V gene lookup returns CDR1 MDHEN and CDR2 SYDVKM. Between the trimmed V and J ends, which lost 2 bases and 4 bases, there was a span of 9 bases. The CDR3 covers 13 residues. The CDR3 DNA reads TGTGCCAGCAGTTTAGGGGGTTGGTACGAGCAGTACTTC. Protein: CASSLGGWYEQYF.

J is TRBJ2-1 and V is TRBV6-1; D remains ambiguous. Trimming shortened V by 1 base and J by 4 bases, and 14 bases separated the two germline ends. Germline lookup yields CDR1 MNHNS and CDR2 SASEGT. The CDR3 sequence is 16 residues long. CDR3 amino acids: CASSEVLVPPYNEQFF. In DNA form, the CDR3 reads TGTGCCAGCAGTGAAGTACTTGTTCCCCCATACAATGAGCAGTTCTTC.

The chain employs TRBV6-1 and TRBJ2-5; no clear D gene. This CDR3 is 16 amino acids long. V shed 0 bases and J shed 3 bases, with 14 bases lying between them. Germline lookup yields CDR1 MNHNS and CDR2 SASEGT. This chain's CDR3 is CASSEAHPRRKETQYF. Written as DNA, the CDR3 is TGTGCCAGCAGTGAAGCGCACCCGAGAAGGAAAGAGACCCAGTACTTC.

This clonotype was counted only a few times. The chain links TRBV7-9 to TRBJ2-5; D might be TRBD2 (6 bases). This CDR3 is 15 amino acids long. The germline CDR1 and CDR2 sequences are SEHNR and FQNEAQ (reference sequence). The germline V and J ends were trimmed by 5 bases and 2 bases, with 15 bases remaining between them. Written as DNA, the CDR3 is TGTGCCAGCAGCGAAAGGATGGAGGGGCAAGAGACCCAGTACTTC. Translated, it gives CASSERMEGQETQYF.

The rearrangement uses TRBV28 and TRBJ1-2, with D possibly TRBD1 on 5 matching bases. Germline CDR1 and CDR2: MDHEN and SYDVKM. V was clipped by 6 bases and J by 8 bases, with 13 bases between them. This CDR3 has 12 residues. The CDR3 here is CASSFGAWGYTF. As DNA, the CDR3 is TGTGCCAGCAGCTTCGGGGCATGGGGCTACACCTTC.

This clonotype was observed a few times. This sequence joins TRBV6-1 and TRBJ1-2; 8 bases are a match to TRBD1. The CDR3 covers 15 residues. Trimming took 1 base from V and 8 from J; bases not matched to a gene: 9. CDR1 and CDR2 (germline): MNHNS, SASEGT. The CDR3 loop reads CASSEGTDRDEGYTF. The CDR3 DNA is TGTGCCAGCAGTGAAGGGACGGACAGGGATGAAGGCTACACCTTC.

J is TRBJ1-1 and V is TRBV7-2; TRBD1 might be the D (6 bases). This CDR3 comprises 14 residues. Trimming shortened V by 1 base and J by 5 bases, and 11 bases separated the two germline ends. Germline V gene lookup returns CDR1 SGHTA and CDR2 FQGNSA. In DNA, the CDR3 is TGTGCCAGCAGCTTAGGGCAGGGGCGTACTGAAGCTTTCTTT. Translating it yields CASSLGQGRTEAFF.